The following is a T cell receptor (beta chain) sequence with its context. Its antigen is as yet unknown. The record originates from a study of cytotoxic CD8 clonotypes in ibrutinib-treated CLL. The repertoire was sequenced with immunoSEQ multiplex PCR; TCRdb's copy has only in-frame clones and lacks some. This table has some 290,000 clones, roughly 80% appearing once. Study results and caveats: Samples were collected at differing times from sustained-remission and progressing patients. Public clonotypes proved infrequent, and on treatment they shrank or remained steady.

Germline loops: CDR1 SGHRS, CDR2 YFSETQ. The CDR3 is made up of 14 amino acids. V was clipped by 5 bases and J by 3 bases, with 14 bases between them. This TCR was sampled from a human donor with chronic lymphocytic leukemia. The sequenced sample was PBMCs, obtained before ibrutinib treatment. The rearrangement links TRBV5-1 to TRBJ2-5, with D possibly being TRBD2 (6 bases). The CDR3 reads CASSSGTLEETQYF. CDR3 nucleotides: TGCGCCAGCAGTTCCGGGACTCTAGAAGAGACCCAGTACTTC.